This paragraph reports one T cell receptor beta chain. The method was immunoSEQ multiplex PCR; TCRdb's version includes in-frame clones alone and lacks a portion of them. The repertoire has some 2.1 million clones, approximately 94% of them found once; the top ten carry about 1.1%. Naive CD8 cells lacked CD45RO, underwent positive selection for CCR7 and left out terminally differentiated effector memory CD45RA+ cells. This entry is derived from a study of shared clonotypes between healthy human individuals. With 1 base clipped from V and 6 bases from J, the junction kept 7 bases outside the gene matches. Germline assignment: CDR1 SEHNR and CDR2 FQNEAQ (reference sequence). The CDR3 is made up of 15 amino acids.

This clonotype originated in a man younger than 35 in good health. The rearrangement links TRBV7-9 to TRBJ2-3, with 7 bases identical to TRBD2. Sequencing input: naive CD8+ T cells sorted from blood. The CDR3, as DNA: TGTGCCAGCAGCTTAGTTTTAGCGGGTCAGGATACGCAGTATTTT. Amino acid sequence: CASSLVLAGQDTQYF.